The TCR beta chain described here comes from a study of T-cell memory formation after mild COVID-19. Study-level information: TCR clusters mostly belonged to single donors. Study-wide points: Confirmation of SARS-CoV-2 specificity was lacking for second-wave clones peaking day 37. CD4+ contracting clones lay mainly in CM and EM, CD8+ ones in EMRA.

This clonotype appeared a few times. Its cognate antigen is unknown. This CDR3 spans 15 amino acids. V lost 6 bases, J lost 8 bases, and 9 bases stayed unmatched. Germline V CDR1 and CDR2: SNHLY, FYNNEI. MiXCR was run by TCRdb on the 5' RACE reads, yielding one entry per CDR3 protein. The sample lists approximately 290,000 distinct CDR3 sequences; around a sixth were seen once. This clonotype was obtained from a man younger than 35 who had mild COVID-19 (a few samples of this study predate the infection). Cell type and time point are not known. The sequenced sample consisted of PBMCs or a T cell subset sorted from them (not recorded which). The rearrangement uses TRBV2 and TRBJ2-4; 11 nucleotides agree with TRBD2. The CDR3 sequence: CASRATSGGWDIQYF. CDR3 sequence (DNA): TGTGCCAGCAGGGCTACTAGCGGGGGATGGGACATTCAGTACTTC.